This TCR beta chain derives from a study of CD8+ T cells in alopecia areata. Study outcomes and limitations: Scalp lesions, especially in alopecia totalis/universalis, had higher clonality than normal scalp.

RNA was extracted and reverse transcribed into cDNA as the sequencing template. Produced via immunoSEQ multiplex PCR; TCRdb's table is partial and in-frame only. The data show about 150,000 clones, roughly 50% seen once. Peripheral blood, together with lesional scalp punch biopsies, was collected from alopecia areata patients. On this clone: The antigen is unknown.

Germline CDR1 is SGHRS and CDR2 is YFSETQ. The CDR3 has 14 amino acids. V was clipped by 4 bases and J by 7 bases, with 18 bases between them. This clonotype was sampled from a human donor with alopecia areata. The rearrangement links TRBV5-1 to TRBJ2-7, with D possibly being TRBD1 or TRBD2 (5 bases each). The sequenced sample consisted of CD4+ T cells sorted from blood. CDR3 coding DNA: TGCGCCAGCAGCCTAAACCGGGACCCCGGGGAGCAGTACTTC. Translated, it gives CASSLNRDPGEQYF.